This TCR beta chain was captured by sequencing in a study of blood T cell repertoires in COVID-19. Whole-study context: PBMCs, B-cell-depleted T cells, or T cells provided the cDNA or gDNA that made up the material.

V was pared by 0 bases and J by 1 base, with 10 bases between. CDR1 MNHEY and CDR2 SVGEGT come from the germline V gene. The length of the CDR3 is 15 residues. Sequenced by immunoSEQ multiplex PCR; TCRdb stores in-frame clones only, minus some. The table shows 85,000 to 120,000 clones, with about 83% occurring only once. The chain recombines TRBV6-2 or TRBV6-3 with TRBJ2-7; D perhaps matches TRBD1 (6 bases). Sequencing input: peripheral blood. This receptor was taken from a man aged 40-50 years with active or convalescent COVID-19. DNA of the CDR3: TGTGCCAGCAGTTACTCGAGGGACACATCCTACGAGCAGTACTTC. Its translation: CASSYSRDTSYEQYF.